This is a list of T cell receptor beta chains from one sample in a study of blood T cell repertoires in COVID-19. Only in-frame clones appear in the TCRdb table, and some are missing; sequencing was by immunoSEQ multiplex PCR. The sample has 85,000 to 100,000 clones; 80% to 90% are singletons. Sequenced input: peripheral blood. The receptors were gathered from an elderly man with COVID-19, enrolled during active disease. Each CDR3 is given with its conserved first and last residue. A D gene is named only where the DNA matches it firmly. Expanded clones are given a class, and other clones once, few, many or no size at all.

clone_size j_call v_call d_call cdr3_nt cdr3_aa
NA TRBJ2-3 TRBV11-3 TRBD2 TGTGCCAGCAGCTTGGTAGCGGGGGGGACAGATACGCAGTATTTT CASSLVAGGTDTQYF
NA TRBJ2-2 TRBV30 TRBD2 TGTGCCTGGGGAAGCGGGGCGAACACCGGGGAGCTGTTTTTT CAWGSGANTGELFF
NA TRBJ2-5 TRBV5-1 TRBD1 TGCGCCAGCAGCTTATTGACAGGGGACGGGGAGACCCAGTACTTC CASSLLTGDGETQYF
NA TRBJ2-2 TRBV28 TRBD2 TGTGCCAGCAGTAGCGGGATGGTCACCGGGGAGCTGTTTTTT CASSSGMVTGELFF
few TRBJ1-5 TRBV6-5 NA TGTGCCAGCAGCCGACAGGAGACCAATCAGCCCCAGCATTTT CASSRQETNQPQHF
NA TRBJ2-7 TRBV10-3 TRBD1 TGTGCCATCAGTCGGGACAGGTACGAGCAGTACTTC CAISRDRYEQYF
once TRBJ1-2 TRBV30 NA TGTGCCTGGACCCTGCGGACTGTGTATGGCTACACCTTC CAWTLRTVYGYTF
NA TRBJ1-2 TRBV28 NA TGTGCCAGCAGTTTATTCGGGACTTACTATGGCTACACCTTC CASSLFGTYYGYTF
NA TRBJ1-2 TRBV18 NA TGTGCCAGCTCACCACCCAACGGCTATGGCTACACCTTC CASSPPNGYGYTF
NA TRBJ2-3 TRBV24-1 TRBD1 TGTGCCACCAGCTCCGGGACAGGGGGCGCAGATACGCAGTATTTT CATSSGTGGADTQYF
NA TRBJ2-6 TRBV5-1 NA TGCGCCAGCAGCCGAGACGGGACTGGGGCCAACGTCCTGACTTTC CASSRDGTGANVLTF
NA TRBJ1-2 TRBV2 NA TGTGCCAGCAGTGGGGGGGATAACTATGGCTACACCTTC CASSGGDNYGYTF
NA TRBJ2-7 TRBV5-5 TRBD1 TGTGCCAGCAGCTTGGACCTTACAGGGGTGGGCTACGAGCAGTACTTC CASSLDLTGVGYEQYF
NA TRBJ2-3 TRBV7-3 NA TGTGCCAGCAGCTTGAACTTAGACACAGATACGCAGTATTTT CASSLNLDTDTQYF
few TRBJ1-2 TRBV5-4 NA TGTGCCAGCAGCTTGGACAGTGCCACTTATGGCTACACCTTC CASSLDSATYGYTF
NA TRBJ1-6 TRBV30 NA TGTGCCTGGACAGGGGTGGGCAATTCACCCCTCCACTTT CAWTGVGNSPLHF
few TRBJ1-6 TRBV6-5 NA TGTGCCAGTTGCCGGGACAACCTGTACAATTCACCCCTCCACTTT CASCRDNLYNSPLHF
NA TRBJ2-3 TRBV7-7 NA TGTGCTAGCAGCTTAGAACTTAGAGATACGCAGTATTTT CASSLELRDTQYF
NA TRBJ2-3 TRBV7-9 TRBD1 TGTGCCAGCAGCTTAGTACAGGGGGCCCACACAGATACGCAGTATTTT CASSLVQGAHTDTQYF
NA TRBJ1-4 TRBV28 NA TGTGCCAGCAGTCTAGGACTGAGGGCAGCTAATGAAAAACTGTTTTTT CASSLGLRAANEKLFF
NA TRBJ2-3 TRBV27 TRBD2 TGTGCCAGCAGTTCAGGACTAGCGGCTAGCAGAACAGATACGCAGTATTTT CASSSGLAASRTDTQYF
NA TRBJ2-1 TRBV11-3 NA TGTGCCAGCAGCTCCTCCCATGAGCAGTTCTTC CASSSSHEQFF
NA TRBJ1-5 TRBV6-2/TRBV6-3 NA TGTGCCAGCAGTTATGGGACATTGAATAGCAATCAGCCCCAGCATTTT CASSYGTLNSNQPQHF
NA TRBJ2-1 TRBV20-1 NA TGCAGTGCTAGTAGGATAACGGGGAATGAGCAGTTCTTC CSASRITGNEQFF
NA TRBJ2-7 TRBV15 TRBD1 TGTGCCACCAGCAGAGGGGACAGCTCCTACGAGCAGTACTTC CATSRGDSSYEQYF
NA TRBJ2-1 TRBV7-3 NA TGTGCCAGCAGCTTAACTCCGGGGTCCCTCTACAATGAGCAGTTCTTC CASSLTPGSLYNEQFF